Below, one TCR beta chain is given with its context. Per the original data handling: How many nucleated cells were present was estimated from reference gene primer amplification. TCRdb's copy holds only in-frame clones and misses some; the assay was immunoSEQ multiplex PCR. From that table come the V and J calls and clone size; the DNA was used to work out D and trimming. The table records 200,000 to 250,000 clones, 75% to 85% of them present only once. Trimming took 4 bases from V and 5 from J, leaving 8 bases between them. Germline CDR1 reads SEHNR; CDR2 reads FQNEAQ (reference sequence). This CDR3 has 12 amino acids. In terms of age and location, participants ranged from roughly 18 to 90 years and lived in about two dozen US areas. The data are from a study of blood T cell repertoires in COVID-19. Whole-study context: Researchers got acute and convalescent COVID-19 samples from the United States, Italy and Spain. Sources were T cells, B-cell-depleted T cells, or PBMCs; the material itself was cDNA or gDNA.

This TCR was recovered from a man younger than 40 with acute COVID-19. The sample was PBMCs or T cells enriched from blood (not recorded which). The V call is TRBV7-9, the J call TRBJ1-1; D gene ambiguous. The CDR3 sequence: CASSSTTTEAFF. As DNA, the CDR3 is TGTGCCAGCAGCTCGACGACAACTGAAGCTTTCTTT.